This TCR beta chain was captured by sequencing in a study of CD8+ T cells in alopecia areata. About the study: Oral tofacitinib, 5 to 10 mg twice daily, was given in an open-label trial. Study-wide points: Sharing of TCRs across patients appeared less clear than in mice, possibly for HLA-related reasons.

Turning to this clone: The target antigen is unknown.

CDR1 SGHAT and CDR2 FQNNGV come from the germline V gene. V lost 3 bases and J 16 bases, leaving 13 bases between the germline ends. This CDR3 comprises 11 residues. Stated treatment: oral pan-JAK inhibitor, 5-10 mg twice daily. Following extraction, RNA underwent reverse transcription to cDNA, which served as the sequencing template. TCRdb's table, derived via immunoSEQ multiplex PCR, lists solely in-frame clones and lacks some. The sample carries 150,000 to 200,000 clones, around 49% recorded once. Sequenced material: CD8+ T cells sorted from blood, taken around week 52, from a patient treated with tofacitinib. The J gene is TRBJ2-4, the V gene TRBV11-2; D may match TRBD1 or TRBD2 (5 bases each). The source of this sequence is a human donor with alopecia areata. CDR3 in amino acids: CASSLGGGRYF. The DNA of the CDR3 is TGTGCCAGCAGCTTGGGTGGGGGACGATACTTC.